This T cell receptor (beta chain) was captured in a study of blood T cells in healthy people across ages (dated by TCRdb to the mid-2010s). Context from the whole study: In model experiments, template switching captured about one uniquely barcoded TCR beta cDNA molecule for every two T cells. For two donors (one aged 18 to 30 and one aged 80 or older), the study analyzed two additional independent replicas of 1 million unique cDNA reads from the same blood draw. Age-related changes in TCR beta repertoire diversity were measured in the study by deep sequencing normalized with unique cDNA molecular identifiers. Donors were grouped into four age groups: young (average roughly 17 years), middle-aged (39), aged (around 62) and long-lived (about 90). To avoid experimental bias, donors of different ages were spread randomly across the sequencing lanes.

This clonotype was seen more than once but under ten times. Its binding antigen is unknown. Base qualities are not at hand, and no much larger clone is one base apart. Receptors were amplified or captured by 5' RACE. These reads were obtained on an Illumina HiSeq 2500. A second roughly 6 to 12 cycle PCR used a sample-barcoded 5' primer and a J-beta primer mix. A unique molecular identifier was introduced onto each TCR beta cDNA molecule by a template-switch 5' adaptor carrying 12 random nucleotides. Each sample yielded at least 3 million CDR3-containing paired-end reads. All of the RNA was converted into first-strand cDNA using the Mint cDNA synthesis kit, with a TRBC-specific oligonucleotide serving as the primer. After uracil-DNA glycosylase treatment, a first 18-cycle PCR used universal primers M1SS and BC2_uni_R on all cDNA. The authors processed their data as follows. Normalization of each sample was performed by random selection of 1 million high-quality reads, each carrying a distinct molecular identifier. Instead of being binned into consensus sequences, reads with shared molecular identifiers were discarded. MiTCR, with a Q25 quality threshold and the strictest error-elimination algorithm, was used for CDR3 identification, clonotype clustering and error correction. A nonparametric unseen species model with Euler transformation was used to estimate a lower bound on total TCR beta diversity. TCRdb ran its own pipeline on the public reads, namely fastp trimming at Q25 and MiXCR clone calling, and kept in-frame beta chains. Each record represents a unique CDR3 protein, reported with the most common genes and DNA among its rows. TCRdb assigned the V and J calls; the authors' analysis was not used. This sample gives about 1,500,000 distinct CDR3 sequences in total; roughly 27% of them show up just once. Of the sample, over 7% is held by the ten largest clones.

Systemically healthy Caucasian individuals from Russia, 35 to 50 in total and aged about 6 to 100 years, were included as donors. Each donor gave 8.5 to 10 milliliters of peripheral blood, collected into EDTA-treated Vacutainer tubes. Ficoll-Paque density-gradient centrifugation was used to isolate PBMCs, with at least 7 million obtained per sample. Trizol reagent was used to extract total RNA from the PBMCs, yielding at least 5 micrograms per sample. For every donor, an aliquot of PBMCs went through flow cytometry to measure the percentages of naive CD45RAhigh/CD27high T cells. Overall study results and their limits: There was a strong correlation between observed TCR beta diversity and the percentage of naive T cells measured by flow cytometry. Because the CMV infection status of the donors was unknown, age-related changes in expanded clonotypes may potentially have been confounded. Estimates of total diversity based on one million sequenced T cells were considered lower bounds and underestimates. Compared with the aged group, the long-lived group had more naive CD4+ T cells, fewer expanded clones and increased TCR diversity, suggesting age selection. Conclusive comparison of naive and antigen-experienced compartments was prevented by the profiling of bulk unsorted PBMCs. As age increased, observed TCR beta diversity per million T cells dropped in a roughly linear way, and a significant reduction was already evident by age 40.

The V end gives up 4 bases and the J end 5 bases, leaving 3 bases in the junction not matched to a gene. The CDR3 measures 15 amino acids from cysteine to phenylalanine. The sequence is cut down to CDR3 DNA, 45 bases in frame from base 1. From a lookup of the germline V gene, CDR1 and CDR2 are SGHTA and FQGNSA. This TCR derives from a woman aged 25-40 years in good health. The chain uses TRBV7-2 and TRBJ2-2, and 11 junction bases match TRBD2. The sequenced sample was blood. The sequenced DNA: TGTGCCAGCAGCTACCGGACTAGCGGGACCGGGGAGCTGTTTTTT. Translated, it gives CASSYRTSGTGELFF. Here the CDR3 is joined to the reference TRBV7-2 and TRBJ2-2 genes, and the full variable domain is: GAGVSQSPSNKVTEKGKDVELRCDPISGHTALYWYRQSLGQGLEFLIYFQGNSAPDKSGLPSDRFSAERTGGSVSTLTIQRTQQEDSAVYLCASSYRTSGTGELFFGEGSRLTVL.